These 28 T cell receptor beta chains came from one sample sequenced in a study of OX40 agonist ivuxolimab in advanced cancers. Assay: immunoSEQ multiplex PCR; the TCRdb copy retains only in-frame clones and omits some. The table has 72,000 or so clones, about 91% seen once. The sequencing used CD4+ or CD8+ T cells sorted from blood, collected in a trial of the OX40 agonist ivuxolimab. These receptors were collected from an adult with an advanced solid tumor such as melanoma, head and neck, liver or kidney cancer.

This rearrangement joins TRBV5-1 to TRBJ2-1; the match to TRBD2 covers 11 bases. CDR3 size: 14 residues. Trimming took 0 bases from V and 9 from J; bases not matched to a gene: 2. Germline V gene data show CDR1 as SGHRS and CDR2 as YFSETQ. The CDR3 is CASSLGLAGLEQFF. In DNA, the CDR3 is TGCGCCAGCAGCTTGGGACTAGCGGGACTTGAGCAGTTCTTC.

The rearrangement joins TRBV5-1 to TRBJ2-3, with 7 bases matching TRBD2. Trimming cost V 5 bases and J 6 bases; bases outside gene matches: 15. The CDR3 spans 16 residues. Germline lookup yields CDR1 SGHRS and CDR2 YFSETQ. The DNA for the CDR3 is TGCGCCAGCAGTTTACTGGCGGGAGTGTCGGTTGATACGCAGTATTTT. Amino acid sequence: CASSLLAGVSVDTQYF.

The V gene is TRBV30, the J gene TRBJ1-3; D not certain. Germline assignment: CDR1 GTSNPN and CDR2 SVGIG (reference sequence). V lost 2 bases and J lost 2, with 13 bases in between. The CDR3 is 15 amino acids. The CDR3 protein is CAWSTKGATGNTIYF. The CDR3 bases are TGTGCCTGGAGTACCAAGGGAGCGACTGGAAACACCATATATTTT.

The CDR3 is CASSLRGTGYNEQFF. In DNA form, the CDR3 reads TGTGCCAGCAGCTTGAGGGGGACAGGGTACAATGAGCAGTTCTTC. The J gene is TRBJ2-1, the V gene TRBV7-9; 9 bases are shared with TRBD1. The trim removed 3 bases at V and 4 bases at J, leaving 4 bases unmatched. This CDR3 is built from 15 residues. The germline V gene encodes CDR1 SEHNR and CDR2 FQNEAQ (reference sequence).

CDR3 region: CASTSGGRYDEQFF. The CDR3 nucleotides are TGTGCCAGTACGTCTGGCGGGAGGTACGATGAGCAGTTCTTC. The genes are TRBV19 and TRBJ2-1, with 8 bases fitting TRBD2. Germline-derived CDR1 and CDR2 are LNHDA and SQIVND (reference sequence). Germline trimming cut 7 bases from V and 8 bases from J; bases unmatched to any gene: 10. The CDR3 is 14 amino acids.

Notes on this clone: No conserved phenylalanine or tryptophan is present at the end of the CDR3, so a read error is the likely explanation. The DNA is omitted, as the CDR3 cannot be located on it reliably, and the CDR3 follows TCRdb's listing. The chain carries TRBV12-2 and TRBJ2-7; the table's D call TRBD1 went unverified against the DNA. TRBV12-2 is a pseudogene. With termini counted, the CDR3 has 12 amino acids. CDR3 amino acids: CASRLDPDRGQL.

DNA for the CDR3: TGTGCCAGCAGCTTGTCGCCCCAGGGGCCGGATGAGCAGTTCTTC. Its protein product is CASSLSPQGPDEQFF. This chain uses TRBV5-5 with TRBJ2-1; D is perhaps TRBD1 (6 bases). The CDR3 totals 15 residues. Trimming took 1 base from V and 8 from J, leaving 16 bases between them. The germline V gene has CDR1 SGHKS and CDR2 YYEKEE (reference sequence).

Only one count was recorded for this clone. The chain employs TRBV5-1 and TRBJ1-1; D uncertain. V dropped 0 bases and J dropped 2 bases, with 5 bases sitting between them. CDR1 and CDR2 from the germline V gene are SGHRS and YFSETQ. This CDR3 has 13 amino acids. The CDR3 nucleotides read TGCGCCAGCAGCTTGGGATTCAACACTGAAGCTTTCTTT. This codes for CASSLGFNTEAFF.

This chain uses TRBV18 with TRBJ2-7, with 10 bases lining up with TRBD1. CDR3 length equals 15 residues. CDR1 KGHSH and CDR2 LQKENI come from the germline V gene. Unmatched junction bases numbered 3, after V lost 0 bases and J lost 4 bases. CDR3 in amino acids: CASSPPGQGRYEQYF. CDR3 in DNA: TGTGCCAGCTCACCACCGGGACAGGGGCGGTACGAGCAGTACTTC.

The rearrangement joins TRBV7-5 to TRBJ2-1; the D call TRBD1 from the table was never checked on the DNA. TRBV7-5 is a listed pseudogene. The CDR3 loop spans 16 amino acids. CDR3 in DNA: TGTGCCAGCAGCTTCCGACAGATGAGCTCCTACAATGAGCAGTTCTTC. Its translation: CASSFRQMSSYNEQFF.

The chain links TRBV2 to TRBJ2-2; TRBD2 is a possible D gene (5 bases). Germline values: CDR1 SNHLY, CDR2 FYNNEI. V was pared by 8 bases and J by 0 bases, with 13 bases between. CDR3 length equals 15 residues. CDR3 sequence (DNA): TGTGCCAGCGGGAGCGGCGGGCCGAACACCGGGGAGCTGTTTTTT. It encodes CASGSGGPNTGELFF.

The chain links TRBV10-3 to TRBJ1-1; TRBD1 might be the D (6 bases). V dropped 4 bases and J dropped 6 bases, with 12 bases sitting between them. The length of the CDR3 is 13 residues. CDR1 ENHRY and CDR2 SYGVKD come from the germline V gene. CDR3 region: CAISVQQGAEAFF. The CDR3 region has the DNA TGTGCCATCAGTGTCCAACAGGGCGCTGAAGCTTTCTTT.

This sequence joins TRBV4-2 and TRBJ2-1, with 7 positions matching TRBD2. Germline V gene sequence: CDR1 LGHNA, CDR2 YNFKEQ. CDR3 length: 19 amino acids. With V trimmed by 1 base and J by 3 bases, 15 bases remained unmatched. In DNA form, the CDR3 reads TGTGCCAGCAGCCAAGGGGCCGCGGGTGGGCGGGGGTTCTACAATGAGCAGTTCTTC. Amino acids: CASSQGAAGGRGFYNEQFF.

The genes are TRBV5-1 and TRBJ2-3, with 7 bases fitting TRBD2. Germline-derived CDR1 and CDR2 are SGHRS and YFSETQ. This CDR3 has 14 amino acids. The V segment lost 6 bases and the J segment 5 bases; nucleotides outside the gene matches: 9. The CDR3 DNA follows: TGCGCCAGCAATGAGGGAGGGCCGGTAGATACGCAGTATTTT. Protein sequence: CASNEGGPVDTQYF.

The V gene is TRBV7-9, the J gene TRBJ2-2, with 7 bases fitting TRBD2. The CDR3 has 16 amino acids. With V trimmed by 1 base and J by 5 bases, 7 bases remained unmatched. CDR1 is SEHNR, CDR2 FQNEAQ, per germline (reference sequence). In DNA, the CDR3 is TGTGCCAGCAGCTTAGATCCGACTAGCCCGACCGGGGAGCTGTTTTTT. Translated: CASSLDPTSPTGELFF.

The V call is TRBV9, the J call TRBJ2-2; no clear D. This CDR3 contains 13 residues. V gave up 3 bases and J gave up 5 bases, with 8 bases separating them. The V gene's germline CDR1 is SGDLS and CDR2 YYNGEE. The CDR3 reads CASSEHPTGELFF. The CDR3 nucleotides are TGTGCCAGCAGCGAGCACCCAACCGGGGAGCTGTTTTTT.

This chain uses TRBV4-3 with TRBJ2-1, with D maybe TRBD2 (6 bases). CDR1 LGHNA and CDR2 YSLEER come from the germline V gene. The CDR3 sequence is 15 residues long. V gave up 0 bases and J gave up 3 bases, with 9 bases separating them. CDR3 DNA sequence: TGCGCCAGCAGCCAAGATACTAGCCTCTACAATGAGCAGTTCTTC. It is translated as CASSQDTSLYNEQFF.

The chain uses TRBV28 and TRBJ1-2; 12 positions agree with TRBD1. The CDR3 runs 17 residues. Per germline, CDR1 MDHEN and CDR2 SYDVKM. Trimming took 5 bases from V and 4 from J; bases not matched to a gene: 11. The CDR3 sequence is CASSAGTGGFYGYGYTF. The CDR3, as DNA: TGTGCCAGCAGTGCCGGGACAGGGGGCTTTTACGGCTATGGCTACACCTTC.

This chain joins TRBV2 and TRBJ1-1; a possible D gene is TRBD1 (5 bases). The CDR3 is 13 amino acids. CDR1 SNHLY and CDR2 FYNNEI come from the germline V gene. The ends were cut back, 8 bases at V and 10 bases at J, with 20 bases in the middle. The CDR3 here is CASGRDPLVRAFF. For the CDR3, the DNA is TGTGCCAGCGGACGGGACCCCCTGGTGCGAGCTTTCTTT.

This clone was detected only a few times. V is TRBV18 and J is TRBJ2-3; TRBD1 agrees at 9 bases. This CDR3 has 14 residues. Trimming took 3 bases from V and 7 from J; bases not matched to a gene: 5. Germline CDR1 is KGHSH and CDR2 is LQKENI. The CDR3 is CASSPGQGVHTQYF. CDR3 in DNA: TGTGCCAGCTCACCGGGACAGGGCGTACATACGCAGTATTTT.

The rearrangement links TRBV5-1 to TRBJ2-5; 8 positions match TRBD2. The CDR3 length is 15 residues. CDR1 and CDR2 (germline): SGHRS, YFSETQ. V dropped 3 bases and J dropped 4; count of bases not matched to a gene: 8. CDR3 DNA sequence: TGCGCCAGCAGCTCGGGGGGGCTAGCTGGAGAGACCCAGTACTTC. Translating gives CASSSGGLAGETQYF. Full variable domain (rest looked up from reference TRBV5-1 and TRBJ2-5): KAGVTQTPRYLIKTRGQQVTLSCSPISGHRSVSWYQQTPGQGLQFLFEYFSETQRNKGNFPGRFSGRQFSNSRSEMNVSTLELGDSALYLCASSSGGLAGETQYFGPGTRLLVL.

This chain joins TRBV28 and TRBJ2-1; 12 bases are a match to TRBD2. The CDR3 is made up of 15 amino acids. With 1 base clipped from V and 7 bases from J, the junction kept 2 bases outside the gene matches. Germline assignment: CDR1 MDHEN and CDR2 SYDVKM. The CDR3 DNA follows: TGTGCCAGCAGTTTATCTAGCGGGGGGGCGAATGAGCAGTTCTTC. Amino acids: CASSLSSGGANEQFF.

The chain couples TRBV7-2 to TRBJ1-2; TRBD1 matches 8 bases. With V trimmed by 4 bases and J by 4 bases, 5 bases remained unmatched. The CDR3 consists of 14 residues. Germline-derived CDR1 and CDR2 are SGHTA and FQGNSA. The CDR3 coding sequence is TGTGCCAGCAGCTCGGGACAGGAAATCTATGGCTACACCTTC. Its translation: CASSSGQEIYGYTF.

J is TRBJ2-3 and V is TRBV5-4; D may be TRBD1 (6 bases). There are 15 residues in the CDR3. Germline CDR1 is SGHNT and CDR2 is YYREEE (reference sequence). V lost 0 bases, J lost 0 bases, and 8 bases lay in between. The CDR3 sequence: CASSLGDRSTDTQYF. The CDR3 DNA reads TGTGCCAGCAGCTTGGGTGACAGGAGCACAGATACGCAGTATTTT.

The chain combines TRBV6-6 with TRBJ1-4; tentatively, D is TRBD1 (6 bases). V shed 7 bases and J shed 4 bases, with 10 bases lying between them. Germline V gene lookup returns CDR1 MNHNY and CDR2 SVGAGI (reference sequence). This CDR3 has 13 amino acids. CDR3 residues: CASKRTVNEKLFF. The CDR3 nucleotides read TGTGCCAGCAAAAGGACAGTTAATGAAAAACTGTTTTTT.

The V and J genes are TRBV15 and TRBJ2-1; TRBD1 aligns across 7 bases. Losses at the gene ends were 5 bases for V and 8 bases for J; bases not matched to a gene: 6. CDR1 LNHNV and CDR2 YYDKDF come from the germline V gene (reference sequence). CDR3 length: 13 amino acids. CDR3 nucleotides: TGTGCCACCAGCCGGGACAGTCGCGATGAGCAGTTCTTC. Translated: CATSRDSRDEQFF. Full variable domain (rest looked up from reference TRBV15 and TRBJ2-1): DAMVIQNPRYQVTQFGKPVTLSCSQTLNHNVMYWYQQKSSQAPKLLFHYYDKDFNNEADTPDNFQSRRPNTSFCFLDIRSPGLGDTAMYLCATSRDSRDEQFFGPGTRLTVL.

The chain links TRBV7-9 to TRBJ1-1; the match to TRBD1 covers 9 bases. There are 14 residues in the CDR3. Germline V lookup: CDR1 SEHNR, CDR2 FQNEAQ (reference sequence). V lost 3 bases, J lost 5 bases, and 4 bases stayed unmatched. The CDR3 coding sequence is TGTGCCAGCAGCTTTACGGACAGGGGAACTGAAGCTTTCTTT. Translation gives CASSFTDRGTEAFF. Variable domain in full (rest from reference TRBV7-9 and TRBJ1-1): DTGVSQNPRHKITKRGQNVTFRCDPISEHNRLYWYRQTLGQGPEFLTYFQNEAQLEKSRLLSDRFSAERPKGSFSTLEIQRTEQGDSAMYLCASSFTDRGTEAFFGQGTRLTVV.

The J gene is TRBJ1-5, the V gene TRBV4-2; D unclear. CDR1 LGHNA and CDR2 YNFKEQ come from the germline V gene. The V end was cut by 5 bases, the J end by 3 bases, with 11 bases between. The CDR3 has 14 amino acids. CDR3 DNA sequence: TGTGCCAGCAGCTCGGACGGTTTCAATCAGCCCCAGCATTTT. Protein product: CASSSDGFNQPQHF.